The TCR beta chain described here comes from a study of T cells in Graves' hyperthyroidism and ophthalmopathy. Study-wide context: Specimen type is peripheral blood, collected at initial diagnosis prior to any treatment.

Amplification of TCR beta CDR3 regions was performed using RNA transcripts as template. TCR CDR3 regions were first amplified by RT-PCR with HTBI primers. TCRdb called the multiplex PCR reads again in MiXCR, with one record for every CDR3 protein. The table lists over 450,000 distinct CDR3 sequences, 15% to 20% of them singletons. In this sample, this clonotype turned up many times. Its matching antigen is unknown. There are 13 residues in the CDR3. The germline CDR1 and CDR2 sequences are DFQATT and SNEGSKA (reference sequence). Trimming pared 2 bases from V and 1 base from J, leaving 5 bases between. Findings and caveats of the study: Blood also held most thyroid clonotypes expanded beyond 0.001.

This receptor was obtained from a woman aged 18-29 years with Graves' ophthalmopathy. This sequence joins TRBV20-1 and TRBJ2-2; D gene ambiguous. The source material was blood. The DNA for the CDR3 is TGCAGTGCTAGACGGAGGAACACCGGGGAGCTGTTTTTT. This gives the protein CSARRRNTGELFF.